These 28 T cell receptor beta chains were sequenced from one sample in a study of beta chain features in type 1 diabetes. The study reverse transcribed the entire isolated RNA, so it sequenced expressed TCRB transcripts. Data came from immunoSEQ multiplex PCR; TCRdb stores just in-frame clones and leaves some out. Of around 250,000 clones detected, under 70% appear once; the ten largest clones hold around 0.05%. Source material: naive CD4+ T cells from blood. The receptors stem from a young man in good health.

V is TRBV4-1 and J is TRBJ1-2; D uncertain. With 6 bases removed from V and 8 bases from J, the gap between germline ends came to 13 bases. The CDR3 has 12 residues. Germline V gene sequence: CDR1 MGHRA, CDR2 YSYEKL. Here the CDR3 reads CASSPGPEGYTF. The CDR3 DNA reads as TGCGCCAGCAGTCCGGGCCCCGAGGGCTACACCTTC.

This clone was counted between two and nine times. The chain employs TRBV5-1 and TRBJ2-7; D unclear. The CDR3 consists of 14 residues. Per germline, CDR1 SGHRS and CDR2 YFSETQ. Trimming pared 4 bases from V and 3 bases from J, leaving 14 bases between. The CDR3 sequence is CASSPSRTVYEQYF. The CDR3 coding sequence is TGCGCCAGCAGCCCCAGCCGCACCGTCTACGAGCAGTACTTC.

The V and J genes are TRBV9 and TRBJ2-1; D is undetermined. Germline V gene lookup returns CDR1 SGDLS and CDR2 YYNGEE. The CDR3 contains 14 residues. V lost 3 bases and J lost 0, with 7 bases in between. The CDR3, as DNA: TGTGCCAGCAGCGGAGCAGGCTCCTACAATGAGCAGTTCTTC. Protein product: CASSGAGSYNEQFF.

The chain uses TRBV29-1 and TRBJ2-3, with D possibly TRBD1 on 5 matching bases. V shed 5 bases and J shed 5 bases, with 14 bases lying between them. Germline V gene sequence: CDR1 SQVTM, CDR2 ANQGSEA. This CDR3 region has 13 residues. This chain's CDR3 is CSVITLGVDTQYF. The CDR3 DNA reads TGCAGCGTTATCACTCTAGGGGTAGATACGCAGTATTTT.

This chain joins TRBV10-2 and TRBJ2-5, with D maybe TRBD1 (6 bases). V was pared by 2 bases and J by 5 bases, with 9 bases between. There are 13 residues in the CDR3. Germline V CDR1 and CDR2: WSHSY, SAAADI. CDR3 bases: TGCGCCAGCAGTGAGCAGGGGCCGGAGACCCAGTACTTC. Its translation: CASSEQGPETQYF.

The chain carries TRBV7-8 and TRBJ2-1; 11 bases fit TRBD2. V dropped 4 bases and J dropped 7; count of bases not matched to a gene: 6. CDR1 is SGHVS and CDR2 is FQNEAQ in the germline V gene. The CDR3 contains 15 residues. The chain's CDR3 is CASSSLAGVQNEQFF. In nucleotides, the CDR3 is TGTGCCAGCAGCTCACTAGCGGGAGTTCAGAATGAGCAGTTCTTC.

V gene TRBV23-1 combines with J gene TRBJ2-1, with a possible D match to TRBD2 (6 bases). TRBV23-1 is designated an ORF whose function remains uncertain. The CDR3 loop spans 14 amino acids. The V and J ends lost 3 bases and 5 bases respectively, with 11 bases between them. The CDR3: CASSQPWGDNEQFF. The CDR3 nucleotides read TGCGCCAGCAGTCAGCCGTGGGGGGACAATGAGCAGTTCTTC.

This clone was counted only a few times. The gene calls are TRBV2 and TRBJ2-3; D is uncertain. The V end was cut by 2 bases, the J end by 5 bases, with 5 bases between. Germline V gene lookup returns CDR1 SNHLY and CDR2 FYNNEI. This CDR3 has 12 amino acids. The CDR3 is CASSEWGDTQYF. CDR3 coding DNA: TGTGCCAGCAGTGAATGGGGAGATACGCAGTATTTT.

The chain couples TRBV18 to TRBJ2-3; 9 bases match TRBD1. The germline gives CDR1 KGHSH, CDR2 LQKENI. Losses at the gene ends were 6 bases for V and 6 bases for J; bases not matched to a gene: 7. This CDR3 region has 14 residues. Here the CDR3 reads CASSHGQGPDTQYF. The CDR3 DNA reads TGTGCCAGCTCCCACGGACAGGGGCCGGATACGCAGTATTTT.

Here the CDR3 DNA reads TGTGCCAGCAGGATTTTAGCGGCTAGCACAGATACGCAGTATTTT. Translation gives CASRILAASTDTQYF. This chain joins TRBV2 and TRBJ2-3, with D possibly TRBD2 on 6 matching bases. The CDR3 loop spans 15 amino acids. The V end was cut by 6 bases, the J end by 0 bases, with 13 bases between. Germline CDR1 SNHLY, CDR2 FYNNEI.

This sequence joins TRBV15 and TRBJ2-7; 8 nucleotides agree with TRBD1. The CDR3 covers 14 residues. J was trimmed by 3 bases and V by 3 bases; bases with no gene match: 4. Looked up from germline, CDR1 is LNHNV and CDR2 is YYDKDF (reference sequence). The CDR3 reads CATSRDRADYEQYF. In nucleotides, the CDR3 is TGTGCCACCAGCAGGGACAGGGCGGACTACGAGCAGTACTTC.

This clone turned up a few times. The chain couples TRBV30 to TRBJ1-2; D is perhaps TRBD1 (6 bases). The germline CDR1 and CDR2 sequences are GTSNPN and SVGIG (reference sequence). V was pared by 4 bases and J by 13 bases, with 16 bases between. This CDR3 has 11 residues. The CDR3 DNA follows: TGTGCCTGGACCGTGGGGGCAGACAGCACCTTC. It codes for CAWTVGADSTF.

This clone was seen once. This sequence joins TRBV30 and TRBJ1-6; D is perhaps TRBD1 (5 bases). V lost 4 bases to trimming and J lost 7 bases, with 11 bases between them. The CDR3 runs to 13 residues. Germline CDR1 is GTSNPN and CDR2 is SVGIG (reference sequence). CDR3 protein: CAWTGSDNSPLHF. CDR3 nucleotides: TGTGCCTGGACAGGGTCCGACAATTCACCCCTCCACTTT. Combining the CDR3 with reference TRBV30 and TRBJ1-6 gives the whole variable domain SQTIHQWPATLVQPVGSPLSLECTVEGTSNPNLYWYRQAAGRGLQLLFYSVGIGQISSEVPQNLSASRPQDRQFILSSKKLLLSDSGFYLCAWTGSDNSPLHFGNGTRLTVT.

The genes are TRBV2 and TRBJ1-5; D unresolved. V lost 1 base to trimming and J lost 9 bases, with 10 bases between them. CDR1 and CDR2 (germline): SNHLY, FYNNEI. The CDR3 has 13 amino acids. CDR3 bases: TGTGCCAGCAGTGAAGGGGGAGTCGGGCCCCAGCATTTT. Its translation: CASSEGGVGPQHF.

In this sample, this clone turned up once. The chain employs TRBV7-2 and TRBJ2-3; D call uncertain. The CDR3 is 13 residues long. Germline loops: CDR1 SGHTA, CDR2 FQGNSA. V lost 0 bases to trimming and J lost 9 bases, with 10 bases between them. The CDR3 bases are TGTGCCAGCAGCTTAGCGGATGGCGGCACGCAGTATTTT. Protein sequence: CASSLADGGTQYF.

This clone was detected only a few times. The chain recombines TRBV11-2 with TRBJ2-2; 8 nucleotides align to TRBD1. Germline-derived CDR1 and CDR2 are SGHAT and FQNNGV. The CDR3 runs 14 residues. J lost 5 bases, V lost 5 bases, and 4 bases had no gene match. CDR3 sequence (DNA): TGTGCCAGCAGCCGGGACAGGCTTACCGGGGAGCTGTTTTTT. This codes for CASSRDRLTGELFF.

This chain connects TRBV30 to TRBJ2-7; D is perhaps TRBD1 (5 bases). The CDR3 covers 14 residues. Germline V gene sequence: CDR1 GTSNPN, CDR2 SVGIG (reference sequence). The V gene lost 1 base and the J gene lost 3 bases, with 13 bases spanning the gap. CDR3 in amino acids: CAWSEGQGFYEQYF. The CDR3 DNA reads TGTGCCTGGAGTGAGGGGCAAGGGTTCTACGAGCAGTACTTC.

The DNA for the CDR3 is TGTGCCAGCAGCGCGGAGTTGGGGAACACTGAAGCTTTCTTT. This translates into CASSAELGNTEAFF. The genes are TRBV5-6 and TRBJ1-1; no reliable D call. The germline CDR1 and CDR2 sequences are SGHDT and YYEEEE. Trimming took 4 bases from V and 1 from J, leaving 11 bases between them. CDR3 length: 14 amino acids. Filled out from reference TRBV5-6 and TRBJ1-1, the complete variable domain reads DAGVTQSPTHLIKTRGQQVTLRCSPKSGHDTVSWYQQALGQGPQFIFQYYEEEERQRGNFPDRFSGHQFPNYSSELNVNALLLGDSALYLCASSAELGNTEAFFGQGTRLTVV.

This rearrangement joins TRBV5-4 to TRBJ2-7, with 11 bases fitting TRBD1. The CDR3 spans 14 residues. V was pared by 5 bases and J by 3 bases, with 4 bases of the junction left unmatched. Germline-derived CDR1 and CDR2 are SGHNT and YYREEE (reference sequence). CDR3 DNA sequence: TGTGCCAGCAGAAGGGACAGGGGGAGCTACGAGCAGTACTTC. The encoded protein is CASRRDRGSYEQYF.

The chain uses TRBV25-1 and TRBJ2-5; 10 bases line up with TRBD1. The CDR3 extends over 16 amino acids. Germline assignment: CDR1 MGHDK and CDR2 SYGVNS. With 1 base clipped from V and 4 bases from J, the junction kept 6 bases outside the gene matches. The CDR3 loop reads CASSELGTGVSETQYF. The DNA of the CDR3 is TGTGCCAGCAGTGAATTAGGGACAGGGGTCTCAGAGACCCAGTACTTC. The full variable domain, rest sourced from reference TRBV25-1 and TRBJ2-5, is EADIYQTPRYLVIGTGKKITLECSQTMGHDKMYWYQQDPGMELHLIHYSYGVNSTEKGDLSSESTVSRIRTEHFPLTLESARPSHTSQYLCASSELGTGVSETQYFGPGTRLLVL.

This chain's CDR3 is CASSLEAVYNEQFF. DNA for the CDR3: TGTGCCAGCAGCTTAGAAGCGGTCTACAATGAGCAGTTCTTC. This chain connects TRBV7-2 to TRBJ2-1; D might be TRBD2 (5 bases). The CDR3 length is 14 residues. Trimming removed 1 base at V and 3 bases at J, with 7 bases between. In germline, CDR1 is SGHTA, CDR2 FQGNSA.

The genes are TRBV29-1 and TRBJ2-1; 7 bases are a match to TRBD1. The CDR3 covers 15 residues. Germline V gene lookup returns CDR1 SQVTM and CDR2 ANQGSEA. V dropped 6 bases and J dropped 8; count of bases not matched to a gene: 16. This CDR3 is CSVGYRGPDLDEQFF. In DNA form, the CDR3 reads TGCAGCGTAGGTTACAGGGGACCCGATTTGGATGAGCAGTTCTTC.

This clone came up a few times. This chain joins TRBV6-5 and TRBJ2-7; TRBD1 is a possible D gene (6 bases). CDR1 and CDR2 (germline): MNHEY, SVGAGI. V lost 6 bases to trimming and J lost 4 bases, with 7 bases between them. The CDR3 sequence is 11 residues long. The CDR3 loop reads CASRQGYEQYF. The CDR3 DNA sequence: TGTGCCAGCAGACAGGGATACGAGCAGTACTTC.

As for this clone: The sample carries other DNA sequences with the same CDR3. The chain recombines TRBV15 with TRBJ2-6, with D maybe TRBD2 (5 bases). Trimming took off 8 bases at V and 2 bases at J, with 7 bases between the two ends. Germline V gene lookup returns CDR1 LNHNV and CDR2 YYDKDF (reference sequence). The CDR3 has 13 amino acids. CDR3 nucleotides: TGTGCCACCCGAGGGACTGGGGCCAACGTCCTGACTTTC. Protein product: CATRGTGANVLTF.

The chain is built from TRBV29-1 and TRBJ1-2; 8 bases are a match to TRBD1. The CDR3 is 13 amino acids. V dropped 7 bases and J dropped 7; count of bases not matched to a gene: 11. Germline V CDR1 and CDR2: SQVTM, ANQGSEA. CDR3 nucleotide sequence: TGCAGCGGTCTACAGGGGGGGACGTCTGGCTACACCTTC. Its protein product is CSGLQGGTSGYTF.

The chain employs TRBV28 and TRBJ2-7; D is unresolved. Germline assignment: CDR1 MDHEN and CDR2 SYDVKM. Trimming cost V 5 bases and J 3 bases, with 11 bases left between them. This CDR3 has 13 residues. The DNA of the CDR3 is TGTGCCAGCAGTCTACCGGCGGTCTACGAGCAGTACTTC. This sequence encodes CASSLPAVYEQYF.

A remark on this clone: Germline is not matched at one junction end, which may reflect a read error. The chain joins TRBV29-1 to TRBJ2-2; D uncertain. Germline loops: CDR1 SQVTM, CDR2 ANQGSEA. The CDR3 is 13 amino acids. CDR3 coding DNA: TGCAGCGTGGAAGTAGTAGGAAGGGGGGAGCTGTTTTTT. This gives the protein CSVEVVGRGELFF.

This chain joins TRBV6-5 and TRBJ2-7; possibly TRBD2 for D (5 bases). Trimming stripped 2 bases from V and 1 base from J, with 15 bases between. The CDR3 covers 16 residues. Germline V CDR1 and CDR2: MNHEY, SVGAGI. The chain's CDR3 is CASSYTSSDFSYEQYF. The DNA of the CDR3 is TGTGCCAGCAGTTACACCTCTTCGGACTTTTCCTACGAGCAGTACTTC.